The entry below describes one TCR beta chain. Within the sample, other DNA sequences also encode this same CDR3. Profiling relied on immunoSEQ multiplex PCR, and the TCRdb table lists in-frame clones only, not all of them. This sample has over 75,000 clones; 80% to 90% occur once, and the top ten carry 5.2%. The data were obtained in a study of blood T cell repertoires in COVID-19. Study-wide context: Donors in the United States, Italy and Spain gave samples during acute or convalescent COVID-19.

Between the trimmed V and J ends, which lost 1 base and 4 bases, there was a span of 7 bases. Germline CDR1 LGHDT, CDR2 YNNKEL (reference sequence). The CDR3 has 13 amino acids. This sequence originates from a woman older than 75 with active COVID-19. The V call is TRBV3-1 (or the pseudogene TRBV3-2), the J call TRBJ1-2; D unclear. Sequencing input: peripheral blood. The CDR3 protein is CASSQARSYGYTF. The DNA for the CDR3 is TGTGCCAGCAGCCAAGCCAGAAGCTATGGCTACACCTTC.